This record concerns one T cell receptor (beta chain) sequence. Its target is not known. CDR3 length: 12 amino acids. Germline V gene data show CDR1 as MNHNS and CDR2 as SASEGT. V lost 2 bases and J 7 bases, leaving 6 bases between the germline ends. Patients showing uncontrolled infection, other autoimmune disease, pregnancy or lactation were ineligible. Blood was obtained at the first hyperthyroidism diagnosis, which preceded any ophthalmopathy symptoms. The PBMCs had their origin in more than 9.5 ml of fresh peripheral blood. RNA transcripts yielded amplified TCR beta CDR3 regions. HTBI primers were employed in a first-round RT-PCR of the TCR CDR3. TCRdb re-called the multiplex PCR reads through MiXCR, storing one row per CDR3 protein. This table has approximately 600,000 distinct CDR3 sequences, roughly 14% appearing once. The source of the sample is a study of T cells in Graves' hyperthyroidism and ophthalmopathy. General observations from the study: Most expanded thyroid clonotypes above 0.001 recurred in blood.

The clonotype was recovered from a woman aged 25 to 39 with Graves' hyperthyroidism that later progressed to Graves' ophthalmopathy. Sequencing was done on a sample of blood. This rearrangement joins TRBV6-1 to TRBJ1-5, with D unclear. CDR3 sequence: CASSEILQPQHF. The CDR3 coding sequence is TGTGCCAGCAGTGAAATCCTGCAGCCCCAGCATTTT.